This entry concerns a single T cell receptor (beta chain). With V trimmed by 5 bases and J by 5 bases, 5 bases remained unmatched. Germline V lookup: CDR1 SGHVS, CDR2 FQNEAQ. This CDR3 is built from 13 residues. This sample is drawn from a study of blood T cell repertoires in COVID-19. Study-level information: Both acute and convalescent COVID-19 samples were obtained from the United States, Italy and Spain. T cells, B-cell-depleted T cells, or PBMCs supplied cDNA or gDNA.

Authors' processing steps: Nucleated cell number was recorded as an estimate derived from reference gene primer amplification. Measured with immunoSEQ multiplex PCR; TCRdb has only the in-frame clones, and not every one. V, J and clone size derive from that table, while D and trimming were established from the DNA sequence. In the table there are 150,000 to 200,000 clones, about 93% of which are singletons. The chain is built from TRBV7-8 and TRBJ1-1; 7 nucleotides line up with TRBD1. The TCR sequence derives from a woman aged 45-59 years with acute or convalescent COVID-19. Source material: peripheral blood. The CDR3 bases are TGTGCCAGCAGCGGATACAGGGGAACTGAAGCTTTCTTT. Encoded protein: CASSGYRGTEAFF.